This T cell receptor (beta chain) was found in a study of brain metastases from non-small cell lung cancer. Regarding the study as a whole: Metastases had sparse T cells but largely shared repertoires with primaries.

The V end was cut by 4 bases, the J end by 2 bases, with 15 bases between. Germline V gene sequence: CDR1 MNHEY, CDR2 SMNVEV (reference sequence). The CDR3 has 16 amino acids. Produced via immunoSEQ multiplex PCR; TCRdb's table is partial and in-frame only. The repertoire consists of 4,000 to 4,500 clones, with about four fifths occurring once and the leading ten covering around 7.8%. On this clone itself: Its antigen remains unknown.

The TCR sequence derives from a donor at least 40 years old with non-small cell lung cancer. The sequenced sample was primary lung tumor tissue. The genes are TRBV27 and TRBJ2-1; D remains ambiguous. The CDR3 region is CASSSLSAETYNEQFF. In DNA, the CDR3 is TGTGCCAGCAGTTCTCTATCGGCGGAGACCTACAATGAGCAGTTCTTC.